The TCR beta chain described here comes from a study of control samples from healthy donors and cancer patients. With 8 bases removed from V and 1 base from J, the gap between germline ends came to 14 bases. The germline gives CDR1 SGHAT, CDR2 FQNNGV. CDR3 length: 15 amino acids. The table came from immunoSEQ multiplex PCR; TCRdb's copy has only in-frame clones and leaves some out. The data show about 170,000 clones, about 93% seen once. The sequence derives from a woman aged 60-75 years in good health. Sequencing used blood. The chain joins TRBV11-2 to TRBJ2-2; D not resolved. CDR3 sequence (DNA): TGTGCCAGCCGAGGAACCTATAAGAACACCGGGGAGCTGTTTTTT. Translating it yields CASRGTYKNTGELFF.